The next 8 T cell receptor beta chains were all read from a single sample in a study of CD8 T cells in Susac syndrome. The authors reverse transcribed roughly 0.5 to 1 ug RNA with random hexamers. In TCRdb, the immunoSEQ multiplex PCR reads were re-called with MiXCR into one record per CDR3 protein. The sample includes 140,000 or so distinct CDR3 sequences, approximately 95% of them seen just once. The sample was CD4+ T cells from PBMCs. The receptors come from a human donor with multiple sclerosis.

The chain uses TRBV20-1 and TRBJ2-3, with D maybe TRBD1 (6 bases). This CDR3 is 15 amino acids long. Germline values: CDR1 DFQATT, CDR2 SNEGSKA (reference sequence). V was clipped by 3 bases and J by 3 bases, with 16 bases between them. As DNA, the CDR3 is TGCAGTGCTAGCGATCCAGGGGAACGGACAGATACGCAGTATTTT. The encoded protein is CSASDPGERTDTQYF.

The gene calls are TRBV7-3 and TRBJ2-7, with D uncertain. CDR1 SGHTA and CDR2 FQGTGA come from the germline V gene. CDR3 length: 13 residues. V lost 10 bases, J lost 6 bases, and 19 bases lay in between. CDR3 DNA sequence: TGTGCCACTAAACAGCTTCTAGGTTTCGAGCAGTACTTC. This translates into CATKQLLGFEQYF.

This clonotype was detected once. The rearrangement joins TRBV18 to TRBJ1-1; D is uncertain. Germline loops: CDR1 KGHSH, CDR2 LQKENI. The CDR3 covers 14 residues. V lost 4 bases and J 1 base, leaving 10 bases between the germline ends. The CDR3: CASSLLPQNTEAFF. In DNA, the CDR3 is TGTGCCAGCTCACTTTTGCCTCAGAACACTGAAGCTTTCTTT. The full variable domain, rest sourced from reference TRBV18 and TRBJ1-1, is NAGVMQNPRHLVRRRGQEARLRCSPMKGHSHVYWYRQLPEEGLKFMVYLQKENIIDESGMPKERFSAEFPKEGPSILRIQQVVRGDSAAYFCASSLLPQNTEAFFGQGTRLTVV.

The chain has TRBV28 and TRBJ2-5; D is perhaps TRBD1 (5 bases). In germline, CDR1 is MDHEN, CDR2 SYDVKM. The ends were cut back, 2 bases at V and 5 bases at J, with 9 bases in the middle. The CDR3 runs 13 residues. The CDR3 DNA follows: TGTGCCAGCAGTTTAGGGGCAATGGAGACCCAGTACTTC. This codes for CASSLGAMETQYF.

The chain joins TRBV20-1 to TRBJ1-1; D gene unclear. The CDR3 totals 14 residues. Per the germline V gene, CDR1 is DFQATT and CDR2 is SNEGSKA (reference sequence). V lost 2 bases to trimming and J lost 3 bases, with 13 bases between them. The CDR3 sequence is CSARLDIGDTEAFF. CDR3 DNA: TGCAGTGCTAGACTAGACATCGGGGACACTGAAGCTTTCTTT.

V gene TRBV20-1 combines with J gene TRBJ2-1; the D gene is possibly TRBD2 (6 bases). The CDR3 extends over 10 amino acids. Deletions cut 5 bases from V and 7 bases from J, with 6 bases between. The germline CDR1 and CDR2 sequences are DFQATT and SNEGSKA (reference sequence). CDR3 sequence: CSAGGNEQFF. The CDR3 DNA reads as TGCAGTGCTGGGGGGAATGAGCAGTTCTTC.

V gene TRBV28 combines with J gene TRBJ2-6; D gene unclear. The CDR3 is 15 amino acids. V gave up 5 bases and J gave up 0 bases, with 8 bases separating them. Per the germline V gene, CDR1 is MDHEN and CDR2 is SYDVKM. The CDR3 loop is CASSPAFSGANVLTF. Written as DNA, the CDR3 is TGTGCCAGCAGTCCAGCCTTCTCTGGGGCCAACGTCCTGACTTTC.

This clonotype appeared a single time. In nucleotides, the CDR3 is TGCGCCAGCAGCTTGGAGGGGGGCCAATCATATGGCTACACCTTC. It specifies CASSLEGGQSYGYTF. This chain links TRBV5-1 with TRBJ1-2, with a possible D match to TRBD1 (6 bases). CDR1 SGHRS and CDR2 YFSETQ come from the germline V gene. CDR3 length: 15 residues. The V end was cut by 0 bases, the J end by 5 bases, with 14 bases between.